One T cell receptor beta chain is described in this entry. The target antigen is unknown. V lost 1 base to trimming and J lost 2 bases, with 10 bases between them. The CDR3 covers 15 residues. Germline CDR1 and CDR2: MGHRA and YSYEKL. This entry is derived from a study of T cells after yellow fever vaccination. Findings and caveats of the study: Clonotypes found in both CD4 and CD8 compartments made up a small share. Post-booster samples contained most primary-vaccination clones (around 95% CD4, around 89% CD8).

Template switching by 5'RACE produced TCR cDNA, adding a universal primer site and UMIs. TCRdb reanalysed the 5' RACE reads using MiXCR and keeps one entry per CDR3 protein. Of more than 450,000 distinct CDR3 sequences detected, 21% appear once; the ten largest clones hold about 15%. The chain is built from TRBV4-1 and TRBJ2-3; maybe TRBD2 (5 bases). This receptor was taken from a man aged 18-30 years who received the YFV17D yellow fever vaccine. Source: PBMCs, taken roughly 23 days after the first yellow fever vaccination. The CDR3 protein is CASSQGQRFTDTQYF. DNA of the CDR3: TGCGCCAGCAGCCAAGGGCAGCGGTTCACAGATACGCAGTATTTT.